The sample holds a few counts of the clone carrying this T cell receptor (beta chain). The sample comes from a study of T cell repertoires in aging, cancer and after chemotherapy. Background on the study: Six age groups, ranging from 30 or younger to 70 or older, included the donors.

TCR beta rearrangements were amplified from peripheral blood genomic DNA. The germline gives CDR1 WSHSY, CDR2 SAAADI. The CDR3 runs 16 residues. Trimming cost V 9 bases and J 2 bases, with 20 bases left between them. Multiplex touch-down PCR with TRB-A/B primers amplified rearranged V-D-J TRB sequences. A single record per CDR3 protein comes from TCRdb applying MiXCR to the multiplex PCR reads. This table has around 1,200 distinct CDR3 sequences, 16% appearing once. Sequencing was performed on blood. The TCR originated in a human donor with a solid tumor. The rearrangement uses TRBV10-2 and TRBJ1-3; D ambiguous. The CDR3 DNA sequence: TGCGCCAGAGGCGCAAAGTTTGGGTTGGCTGGAAACACCATATATTTT. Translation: CARGAKFGLAGNTIYF.